The rows below give T cell receptor beta chains drawn from one sample of a study of identical twins. TCRdb re-analysed the 5' RACE reads in MiXCR, keeping a single row per CDR3 protein. The table shows 1.5 million to 2 million distinct CDR3 sequences, with under 35% occurring only once. Sequencing input: cord blood. The source is a newborn girl in good health. CDR3s include the opening cysteine and the closing phenylalanine or tryptophan. Fields, in order: clone size, J gene, V gene, D gene, CDR3 protein, CDR3 DNA. A D gene is named only where the DNA matches it firmly. For some rows the clone size is stated as once, few or many, or as a class when expanded; others skip it.

many,TRBJ2-1,TRBV20-1,TRBD2,CSARGLAGGSSYNEQFF,TGCAGTGCTAGGGGACTAGCGGGAGGGAGCTCCTACAATGAGCAGTTCTTC
NA,TRBJ2-7,TRBV7-9,NA,CASSLVLDSLGGYEQYF,TGTGCCAGCAGCTTAGTCCTGGACAGCCTTGGAGGCTACGAGCAGTACTTC
NA,TRBJ2-7,TRBV14,NA,CASSQDLGAWRREQYF,TGTGCCAGCAGCCAAGATCTAGGAGCCTGGCGGAGGGAGCAGTACTTC
NA,TRBJ1-1,TRBV20-1,TRBD1,CSARSLQGLAEAFF,TGCAGTGCTAGAAGCCTACAGGGGTTGGCTGAAGCTTTCTTT
NA,TRBJ2-3,TRBV20-1,NA,CSARDYLNTQYF,TGCAGTGCTAGAGATTACTTAAATACGCAGTATTTT
NA,TRBJ2-4,TRBV7-2,TRBD2,CASRFAGEYIQYF,TGTGCCAGCAGATTTGCGGGAGAGTACATTCAGTACTTC
NA,TRBJ2-3,TRBV28,NA,CASSLGAGIIDTQYF,TGTGCCAGCAGTTTGGGGGCGGGAATTATAGATACGCAGTATTTT
once,TRBJ2-3,TRBV30,NA,CAWTGRNADTQYF,TGTGCCTGGACAGGGAGGAACGCAGATACGCAGTATTTT
NA,TRBJ2-5,TRBV5-1,NA,CASSLVAGTAIRETQYF,TGCGCCAGCAGCTTGGTTGCAGGGACCGCAATACGAGAGACCCAGTACTTC
NA,TRBJ1-2,TRBV11-2,NA,CASSLEAGIYGYTF,TGTGCCAGCAGCTTAGAGGCAGGGATATATGGCTACACCTTC
few,TRBJ1-5,TRBV5-1,NA,CASSPGPPSNQPQHF,TGCGCCAGCAGCCCCGGACCCCCGTCTAATCAGCCCCAGCATTTT
NA,TRBJ2-2,TRBV4-2,NA,CASSRLRFAVTGELFF,TGTGCCAGCAGCCGCCTACGTTTTGCCGTTACCGGGGAGCTGTTTTTT
NA,TRBJ2-2,TRBV9,NA,CASSLWEVARNTGELFF,TGTGCCAGCAGCCTCTGGGAGGTAGCGAGGAACACCGGGGAGCTGTTTTTT
few,TRBJ2-1,TRBV4-1,NA,CASSQGGAGPNEQFF,TGCGCCAGCAGCCAAGGGGGGGCGGGACCGAATGAGCAGTTCTTC
NA,TRBJ1-4,TRBV12-3/TRBV12-4,NA,CASSFVDAVGEKLFF,TGTGCCAGCAGTTTCGTGGACGCAGTCGGCGAAAAACTGTTTTTT
NA,TRBJ2-1,TRBV11-2,NA,CASSHVADEQFF,TGTGCCAGCAGCCACGTCGCTGATGAGCAGTTCTTC
few,TRBJ1-4,TRBV6-6,NA,CASSPPSPTNEKLFF,TGTGCCAGCAGTCCGCCCTCCCCCACTAATGAAAAACTGTTTTTT
NA,TRBJ2-3,TRBV13,NA,CASSAHRATYTDTQYF,TGTGCCAGCAGCGCCCACAGGGCCACCTACACAGATACGCAGTATTTT
few,TRBJ2-5,TRBV28,NA,CASSAGPTQYF,TGTGCCAGCAGCGCCGGGCCGACCCAGTACTTC
many,TRBJ2-1,TRBV29-1,NA,CSVDPTAYNEQFF,TGCAGCGTAGACCCGACGGCCTACAATGAGCAGTTCTTC
NA,TRBJ1-1,TRBV5-6,NA,CASSRRGSPLLNTEAFF,TGTGCCAGCAGCCGCCGGGGCAGCCCCCTACTGAACACTGAAGCTTTCTTT
NA,TRBJ1-1,TRBV18,TRBD1,CASSPGQGSGTEAFF,TGTGCCAGCTCACCTGGACAGGGATCGGGCACTGAAGCTTTCTTT
NA,TRBJ1-2,TRBV4-1,TRBD1,CASSHSTGATYGYTF,TGCGCCAGCAGCCACTCGACAGGGGCGACATATGGCTACACCTTC
NA,TRBJ2-7,TRBV27,NA,CASRMGGAYNEQYF,TGTGCCAGCCGAATGGGGGGGGCCTACAATGAGCAGTACTTC
few,TRBJ2-1,TRBV7-2,NA,CASSFPLAPHSYNEQFF,TGTGCCAGCAGCTTCCCGCTAGCACCTCACTCCTACAATGAGCAGTTCTTC
NA,TRBJ2-7,TRBV28,NA,CASMEGRDISYEQYF,TGTGCCAGCATGGAAGGCAGGGATATCTCCTACGAGCAGTACTTC
NA,TRBJ1-2,TRBV7-2,TRBD1,CASSPLTGGVYGYTF,TGTGCCAGCAGCCCCCTGACAGGGGGGGTCTATGGCTACACCTTC
many,TRBJ2-3,TRBV5-1,NA,CASSLVSPRTDTQYF,TGCGCCAGCAGCTTGGTGTCCCCACGCACAGATACGCAGTATTTT
many,TRBJ1-2,TRBV12-3/TRBV12-4,TRBD1,CASSWTGANYGYTF,TGTGCCAGCAGTTGGACAGGGGCTAACTATGGCTACACCTTC
few,TRBJ2-3,TRBV7-2,NA,CASSPSFGLSTDTQYF,TGTGCCAGCAGCCCCTCTTTTGGGCTGAGCACAGATACGCAGTATTTT
NA,TRBJ1-2,TRBV7-9,NA,CASSVGRPINYGYTF,TGTGCCAGCAGCGTTGGACGGCCCATTAACTATGGCTACACCTTC
NA,TRBJ2-3,TRBV11-2,NA,CASSLGRRLTDTQYF,TGTGCCAGCAGCCTTGGGAGGAGACTCACAGATACGCAGTATTTT
NA,TRBJ2-1,TRBV2,NA,CASSEERGSYNEQFF,TGTGCCAGCAGTGAGGAGCGCGGGTCCTACAATGAGCAGTTCTTC
NA,TRBJ2-1,TRBV24-1,TRBD2,CATSDGTSGAYNEQFF,TGTGCCACCAGTGATGGGACTAGCGGCGCCTACAATGAGCAGTTCTTC
few,TRBJ1-2,TRBV6-2/TRBV6-3,TRBD1,CATILTTGAYGYTF,TGTGCCACCATACTAACTACAGGGGCCTATGGCTACACCTTC
NA,TRBJ2-5,TRBV18,NA,CASSPKRGEETQYF,TGTGCCAGCTCACCAAAAAGGGGAGAAGAGACCCAGTACTTC
NA,TRBJ2-1,TRBV20-1,NA,CSATGLKTTYNEQFF,TGCAGTGCCACGGGACTCAAGACGACTTACAATGAGCAGTTCTTC
NA,TRBJ2-4,TRBV6-2/TRBV6-3,NA,CASSYGRYGQYF,TGTGCCAGCAGTTACGGGAGATACGGGCAGTACTTC
few,TRBJ2-1,TRBV4-1,TRBD2,CASSQALIRGGNEQFF,TGCGCCAGCAGCCAAGCGCTAATTCGGGGGGGAAATGAGCAGTTCTTC
NA,TRBJ1-5,TRBV27,NA,CASSFRPQQPQHF,TGTGCCAGCAGTTTTAGGCCCCAGCAGCCCCAGCATTTT
few,TRBJ2-5,TRBV20-1,TRBD1,CSAHRQGQETQYF,TGCAGTGCCCACAGACAGGGGCAAGAGACCCAGTACTTC
NA,TRBJ1-6,TRBV7-8,NA,CASSVGDSPPHF,TGTGCCAGCAGCGTTGGGGATTCACCCCCCCACTTT
NA,TRBJ1-4,TRBV20-1,NA,CSARTAGNEKLFF,TGCAGTGCTAGGACAGCGGGTAATGAAAAACTGTTTTTT
many,TRBJ2-3,TRBV29-1,TRBD1,CSVPSGTGSPTDTQYF,TGCAGCGTTCCATCCGGGACAGGCTCCCCCACAGATACGCAGTATTTT
once,TRBJ1-3,TRBV7-2,NA,CASSLSPAAGNTIYF,TGTGCCAGCAGCTTAAGTCCTGCCGCTGGAAACACCATATATTTT
few,TRBJ2-7,TRBV27,TRBD2,CASSLWGTSGRVYEQYF,TGTGCCAGCAGTTTATGGGGGACTAGCGGGAGGGTTTACGAGCAGTACTTC
NA,TRBJ2-3,TRBV4-2,TRBD2,CANSQVTSGGAVSDTQYF,TGTGCCAACAGCCAAGTAACTAGCGGGGGGGCCGTCTCAGATACGCAGTATTTT
few,TRBJ2-7,TRBV28,NA,CASSLFETGLSYEQYF,TGTGCCAGCAGTTTATTTGAGACAGGTTTATCCTACGAGCAGTACTTC
few,TRBJ2-1,TRBV7-8,NA,CASSLVLARGNEQFF,TGTGCCAGCAGCTTGGTTTTGGCTAGAGGCAATGAGCAGTTCTTC
NA,TRBJ2-7,TRBV7-2,NA,CASGFDKYEQYF,TGTGCCAGCGGCTTCGACAAGTACGAGCAGTACTTC
NA,TRBJ2-3,TRBV5-1,NA,CASSLTTSFRTDTQYF,TGCGCCAGCAGCTTGACCACTAGCTTTCGGACAGATACGCAGTATTTT
NA,TRBJ2-7,TRBV28,TRBD1,CASRLSGTGVYEQYF,TGTGCCAGCAGGTTATCCGGGACAGGGGTCTACGAGCAGTACTTC
NA,TRBJ2-3,TRBV25-1,NA,CASSERGAGTDTQYF,TGTGCCAGCAGTGAACGAGGGGCAGGGACAGATACGCAGTATTTT
NA,TRBJ2-3,TRBV4-2,TRBD2,CASSARLAGGPTDTQYF,TGTGCCAGCAGCGCCCGACTAGCGGGAGGGCCCACAGATACGCAGTATTTT
few,TRBJ1-3,TRBV9,NA,CASSVNTDSGNTIYF,TGTGCCAGCAGCGTAAACACCGACTCTGGAAACACCATATATTTT
NA,TRBJ1-4,TRBV20-1,NA,CSARDPRATKEKLFF,TGCAGTGCTAGAGATCCCAGGGCAACTAAAGAAAAACTGTTTTTT
few,TRBJ2-3,TRBV7-2,TRBD2,CASSRLAGPTDTQYF,TGTGCCAGCAGCCGACTAGCGGGACCCACAGATACGCAGTATTTT
NA,TRBJ1-2,TRBV12-5,NA,CASVFEGFYGYTF,TGTGCTAGTGTTTTTGAGGGGTTCTATGGCTACACCTTC
NA,TRBJ1-5,TRBV6-5,NA,CASSYSTGRNQPQHF,TGTGCCAGCAGTTACTCAACAGGGCGCAATCAGCCCCAGCATTTT
few,TRBJ2-6,TRBV28,TRBD2,CASSLFHIRGGLAGVPGANVLTF,TGTGCCAGCAGTTTATTCCACATCAGGGGAGGGCTAGCGGGAGTCCCCGGGGCCAACGTCCTGACTTTC